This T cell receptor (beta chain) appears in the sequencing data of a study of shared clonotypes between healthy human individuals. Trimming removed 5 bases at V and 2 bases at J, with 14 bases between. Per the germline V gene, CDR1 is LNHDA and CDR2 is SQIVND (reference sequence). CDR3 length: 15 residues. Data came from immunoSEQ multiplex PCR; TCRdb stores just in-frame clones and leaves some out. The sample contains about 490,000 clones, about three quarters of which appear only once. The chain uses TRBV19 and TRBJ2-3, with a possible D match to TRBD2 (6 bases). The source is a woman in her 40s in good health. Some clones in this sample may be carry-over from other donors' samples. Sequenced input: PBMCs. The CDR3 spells CASSVRSGNTDTQYF. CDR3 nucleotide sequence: TGTGCCAGTAGTGTCCGTAGCGGTAACACAGATACGCAGTATTTT.